This paragraph covers one TCR beta chain sequence. Its target is unknown. The evidence that diagnosis relied on was clinical symptoms, serum thyroxine, TRAb, thyroid ultrasound and orbital computed tomography. The authors used Ficoll-Paque density gradient centrifugation to separate PBMCs. The input was roughly 9.3 ml of fresh peripheral blood. These data come from a study of Graves' ophthalmopathy and Graves' hyperthyroidism. Overall study findings and caveats: The model's prediction of ophthalmopathy progression had 65% to 71% sensitivity and roughly 72% specificity. Most thyroid clonotypes expanded beyond 0.001 frequency were also found in blood.

Amplification targeted the TCR beta CDR3 regions, with RNA transcripts as the source material. The first-round RT-PCR employed HTBI primers together with the Qiagen OneStep RT-PCR kit. A multiplex PCR was then performed as the second round. TCRdb re-analysed the multiplex PCR reads in MiXCR, keeping a single row per CDR3 protein. The sample lists about 740,000 distinct CDR3 sequences; around 40% were seen once. Germline-derived CDR1 and CDR2 are WNHNN and SYGVQD (reference sequence). The V gene lost 7 bases and the J gene lost 4 bases, with 15 bases spanning the gap. The CDR3 spans 14 residues. The sequence was obtained from an adult man with Graves' ophthalmopathy. This chain links TRBV10-1 with TRBJ2-3; D is possibly TRBD1 (6 bases). Input material: peripheral blood. The CDR3 sequence is CASKWTELADTQYF. In nucleotides, the CDR3 is TGCGCCAGCAAGTGGACAGAGCTGGCAGATACGCAGTATTTT.